These 3 T cell receptor beta chains were all obtained from the same sample, sequenced in a study of CD8+ T cells in alopecia areata. TCR sequencing used cDNA made by reverse transcription of extracted RNA. Using immunoSEQ multiplex PCR, the repertoire was profiled, and TCRdb retains in-frame clones only, with some absent. In the table there are about 190,000 clones, 55% to 70% of which are singletons. Treatment given: oral pan-JAK inhibitor, 5-10 mg twice daily. Here the sequenced sample was CD4+ T cells sorted from blood, taken at week 4, from a patient treated with tofacitinib. All receptors come from a human donor with alopecia areata.

This clone was observed a handful of times. The gene calls are TRBV7-2 and TRBJ2-5, with D possibly TRBD2 on 5 matching bases. Germline values: CDR1 SGHTA, CDR2 FQGNSA. The CDR3 extends over 13 amino acids. V was clipped by 8 bases and J by 1 base, with 11 bases between them. CDR3 in amino acids: CASARDPQETQYF. The CDR3 DNA follows: TGTGCCAGCGCCCGGGATCCCCAAGAGACCCAGTACTTC.

The chain uses TRBV5-1 and TRBJ2-7; D may correspond to TRBD1 or TRBD2 (5 bases each). From germline, CDR1 is SGHRS and CDR2 YFSETQ. With 4 bases removed from V and 0 bases from J, the gap between germline ends came to 11 bases. This CDR3 has 14 amino acids. The CDR3 DNA sequence: TGCGCCAGCAGCCTCCGGGACGGCTCCTACGAGCAGTACTTC. Its protein product is CASSLRDGSYEQYF.

The V call is TRBV7-9, the J call TRBJ2-7; 11 positions match TRBD1. V trimming: 5 bases; J trimming: 5 bases; junction bases outside the gene matches: 5. The CDR3 extends over 14 amino acids. Germline V gene data show CDR1 as SEHNR and CDR2 as FQNEAQ (reference sequence). The CDR3 sequence is CASSTDRGLNEQYF. Here the CDR3 DNA reads TGTGCCAGCAGCACGGACAGGGGGCTCAACGAGCAGTACTTC.